A selection of T cell receptor beta chains follows, all from one sample in a study of cytomegalovirus exposure and HLA in healthy donors. Profiling relied on immunoSEQ multiplex PCR, and the TCRdb table lists in-frame clones only, not all of them. The sample holds about 82,000 clones; 74% are singletons and the top ten take more than 5.5%. The source material was PBMCs. Every receptor here comes from a woman aged 50 to 60 in good health and CMV-seropositive. CDR3s include the opening cysteine and the closing phenylalanine or tryptophan.

J	V	length	CDR3
TRBJ2-2	TRBV14	15	CASSSGLAGPGELFF
TRBJ2-7	TRBV5-1	14	CASSSSGTGEEQYF
TRBJ2-7	TRBV4-1	15	CASRQQREDHYEQYF
TRBJ1-5	TRBV6-1	14	CASHPGVSSQPQHF
TRBJ1-2	TRBV27	14	CASSSPATAYGYTF
TRBJ2-3	TRBV5-1	17	CASSSAGLRGLRDTQYF
TRBJ2-7	TRBV10-1	12	CASSNNLEEQYF
TRBJ2-1	TRBV7-3	18	CASSTGTSGRDFVNEQFF
TRBJ2-1	TRBV9	13	CASSVHSNNEQFF
TRBJ2-3	TRBV9	15	CASSATLQIASGLYF
TRBJ1-5	TRBV30	13	CAWSTGGRQPQHF
TRBJ1-1	TRBV29-1	14	CSVARTGVDTEAFF
TRBJ2-7	TRBV6-5	15	CASSYGSGATYEQYF
TRBJ1-1	TRBV7-6	15	CASSLGGGLNTEAFF
TRBJ2-5	TRBV15	17	CATSRFSGSGSQETQYF
TRBJ2-7	TRBV7-9	15	CASSLGWEPTYEQYF
TRBJ2-7	TRBV6-1	12	CASQQGIYEQYF
TRBJ2-7	TRBV6-1	11	CASSLNYEQYF
TRBJ2-3	TRBV2	13	CASSEAGTDTQYF
TRBJ2-7	TRBV28	15	CASSSAATNLYEQYF
TRBJ2-6	TRBV7-9	18	CASSFQAGLPSGANVLTF
TRBJ2-5	TRBV5-4	14	CASSGQGASETQYF
TRBJ2-2	TRBV6-5	15	CASRGKAGNTGELFF
TRBJ2-1	TRBV7-8	13	CASSFGTTNEQFF
TRBJ1-2	TRBV5-6	12	CASSLSGNGYTF